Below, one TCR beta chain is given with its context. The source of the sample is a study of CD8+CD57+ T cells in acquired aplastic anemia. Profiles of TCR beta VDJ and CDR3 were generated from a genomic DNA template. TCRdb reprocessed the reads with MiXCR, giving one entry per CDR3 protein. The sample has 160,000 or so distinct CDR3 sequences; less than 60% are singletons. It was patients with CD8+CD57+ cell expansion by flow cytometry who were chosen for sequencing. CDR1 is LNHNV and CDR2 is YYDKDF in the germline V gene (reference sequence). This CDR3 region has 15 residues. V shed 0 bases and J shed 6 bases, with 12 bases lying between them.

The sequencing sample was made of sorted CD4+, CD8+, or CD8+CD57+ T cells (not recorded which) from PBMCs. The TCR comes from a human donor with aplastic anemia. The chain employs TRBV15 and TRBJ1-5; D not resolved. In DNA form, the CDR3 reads TGTGCCACCAGCAGAGACAGGTTCCAAAGTCAGCCCCAGCATTTT. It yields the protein CATSRDRFQSQPQHF.